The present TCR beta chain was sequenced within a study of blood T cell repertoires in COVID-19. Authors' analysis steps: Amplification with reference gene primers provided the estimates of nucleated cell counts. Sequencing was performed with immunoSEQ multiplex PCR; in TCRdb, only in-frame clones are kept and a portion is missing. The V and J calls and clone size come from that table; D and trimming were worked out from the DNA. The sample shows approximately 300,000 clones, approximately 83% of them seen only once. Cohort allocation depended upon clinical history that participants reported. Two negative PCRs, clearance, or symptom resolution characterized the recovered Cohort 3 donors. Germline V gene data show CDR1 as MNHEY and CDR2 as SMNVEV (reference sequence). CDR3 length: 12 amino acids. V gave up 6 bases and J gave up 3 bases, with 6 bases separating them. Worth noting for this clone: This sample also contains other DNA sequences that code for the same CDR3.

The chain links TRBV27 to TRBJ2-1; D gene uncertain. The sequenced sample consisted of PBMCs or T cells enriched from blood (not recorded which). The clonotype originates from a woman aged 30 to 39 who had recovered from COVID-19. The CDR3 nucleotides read TGTGCCAGCAGCAGTGGCTACAATGAGCAGTTCTTC. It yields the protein CASSSGYNEQFF.